This TCR beta chain derives from a study of multiple sclerosis patients with progressive multifocal leukoencephalopathy. Time point noted: more than ten months of natalizumab therapy. Every PCR reaction included synthetic inline CDR3 controls for all V-J pairings. Method: immunoSEQ multiplex PCR; TCRdb's copy keeps in-frame clones and lacks some. The sample yields 20,000 to 30,000 clones, approximately 90% seen once. Study-level findings and limits: TRBV and TRBJ usage showed no common pattern when PML developed.

There are 16 residues in the CDR3. The trim removed 4 bases at V and 0 bases at J, leaving 8 bases unmatched. CDR1 is SQVTM and CDR2 is ANQGSEA in the germline V gene. As regards this clone: Its antigen remains unidentified.

The material sequenced was PBMCs, taken from a patient treated with natalizumab. The source is a man aged 25 to 40 with multiple sclerosis. The chain has TRBV29-1 and TRBJ2-1, with 8 positions matching TRBD2. The CDR3 protein is CSVAGGQSSSYNEQFF. The CDR3 DNA reads as TGCAGCGTTGCGGGGGGGCAGTCATCCTCCTACAATGAGCAGTTCTTC.